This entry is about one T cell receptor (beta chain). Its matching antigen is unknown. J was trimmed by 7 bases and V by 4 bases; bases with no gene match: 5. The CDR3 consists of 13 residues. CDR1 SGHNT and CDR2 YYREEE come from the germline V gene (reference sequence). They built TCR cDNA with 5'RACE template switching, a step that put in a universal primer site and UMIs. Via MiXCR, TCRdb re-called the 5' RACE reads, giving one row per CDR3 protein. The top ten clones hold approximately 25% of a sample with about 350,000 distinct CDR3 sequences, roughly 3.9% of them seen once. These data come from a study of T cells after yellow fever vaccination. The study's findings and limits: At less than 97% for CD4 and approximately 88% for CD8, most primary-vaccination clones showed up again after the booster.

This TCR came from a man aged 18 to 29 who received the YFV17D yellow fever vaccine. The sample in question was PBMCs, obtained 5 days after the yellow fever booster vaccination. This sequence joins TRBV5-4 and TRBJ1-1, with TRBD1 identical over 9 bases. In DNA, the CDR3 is TGTGCCAGCAGCCAGGACAGGGGCCATGAAGCTTTCTTT. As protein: CASSQDRGHEAFF.